This T cell receptor beta chain was sequenced for a study of blood T cell repertoires in COVID-19. The table came from immunoSEQ multiplex PCR; TCRdb's copy has only in-frame clones and leaves some out. The sample yields approximately 190,000 clones, 70% to 90% seen once. The ends lost 4 bases at V and 0 bases at J; junction bases unmatched: 2. Germline V gene lookup returns CDR1 SGDLS and CDR2 YYNGEE. The CDR3 is made up of 15 amino acids. The origin of this receptor is a man between 65 and 85 years old with active or convalescent COVID-19. The sample consisted of peripheral blood. The genes are TRBV9 and TRBJ1-4; TRBD1 matches 8 bases. CDR3 DNA: TGTGCCAGCAGCAGGACAGGGTCAACTAATGAAAAACTGTTTTTT. Translated, it gives CASSRTGSTNEKLFF.